A selection of T cell receptor beta chains follows, all from one sample in a study of OX40 agonist ivuxolimab in advanced cancers. The assay was immunoSEQ multiplex PCR, and TCRdb's table has in-frame clones only and misses some. The repertoire holds more than 65,000 clones, with roughly 84% as singletons. This sample comprised CD4+ or CD8+ T cells sorted from blood, obtained in a trial of the OX40 agonist ivuxolimab. The receptors derive from an adult with an advanced solid tumor such as melanoma, head and neck, liver or kidney cancer. Each CDR3 is given with its conserved first and last residue. A D gene is named only where the DNA matches it firmly. Clone size appears in some rows only: once, few, many, or a class for an expanded clone.

V,J,D,size,CDR3,DNA
TRBV10-3,TRBJ2-7,NA,few,CAISEGNVVVYEQYF,TGTGCCATCAGTGAGGGAAACGTCGTAGTATACGAGCAGTACTTC
TRBV13,TRBJ2-5,TRBD2,NA,CASSKGLDQETQYF,TGTGCCAGCAGCAAGGGACTAGACCAAGAGACCCAGTACTTC
TRBV15,TRBJ1-1,NA,once,CATSRDKGHQNTEAFF,TGTGCCACCAGCAGAGATAAGGGACACCAAAACACTGAAGCTTTCTTT
TRBV14,TRBJ2-7,TRBD1,NA,CASSQDGTGTSYEQYF,TGTGCCAGCAGCCAAGATGGGACAGGGACCTCCTACGAGCAGTACTTC
TRBV6-5,TRBJ1-5,TRBD1,NA,CASRGQTNNQPQHF,TGTGCCAGCAGGGGACAGACCAACAATCAGCCCCAGCATTTT
TRBV28,TRBJ1-5,NA,NA,CASSLIGASQPQHF,TGTGCCAGCTCCCTGATTGGGGCATCTCAGCCCCAGCATTTT
TRBV6-1,TRBJ2-2,TRBD1,NA,CASTLTGTGTGELFF,TGTGCCAGCACTTTGACCGGGACAGGGACCGGGGAGCTGTTTTTT
TRBV9,TRBJ1-3,NA,NA,CASSVTPSMGGNTIYF,TGTGCCAGCAGCGTGACCCCAAGCATGGGTGGAAACACCATATATTTT
TRBV15,TRBJ1-6,NA,NA,CATSRAWGDNSPLHF,TGTGCCACCAGCAGAGCATGGGGAGATAATTCACCCCTCCACTTT
TRBV7-2,TRBJ2-2,NA,NA,CASSLVGGANTGELFF,TGTGCCAGCAGCTTAGTCGGGGGCGCGAACACCGGGGAGCTGTTTTTT
TRBV6-5,TRBJ2-7,NA,NA,CASRPYGDGPYEQYF,TGTGCCAGCAGGCCCTACGGGGATGGGCCTTACGAGCAGTACTTC
TRBV27,TRBJ1-4,NA,NA,CASSRPGEKLFF,TGTGCCAGCAGTAGGCCCGGGGAAAAACTGTTTTTT
TRBV7-2,TRBJ2-4,TRBD2,NA,CASSSFGLGIAKNIQYF,TGTGCCAGCAGCTCCTTCGGACTAGGAATAGCCAAAAACATTCAGTACTTC
TRBV19,TRBJ1-5,NA,few,CASTRTANQPQHF,TGTGCCAGTACCCGGACAGCTAATCAGCCCCAGCATTTT
TRBV5-3,TRBJ2-1,TRBD2,NA,CARGRLAASSYNEQFF,TGTGCCAGGGGTCGACTAGCGGCCAGTTCCTACAATGAGCAGTTCTTC
TRBV7-3,TRBJ2-7,NA,NA,CASSPQSGVPAYEQYF,TGTGCCAGCAGCCCCCAATCCGGGGTCCCCGCCTACGAGCAGTACTTC
TRBV6-1,TRBJ1-4,NA,once,CASGRLQSNEKLFF,TGTGCCAGCGGAAGGCTGCAGTCTAATGAAAAACTGTTTTTT
TRBV4-2,TRBJ2-7,TRBD2,NA,CASSQLLAGGNEQYF,TGTGCCAGCAGCCAACTCCTAGCGGGAGGCAACGAGCAGTACTTC
TRBV14,TRBJ1-2,NA,NA,CASSQHNRFGNYGYTF,TGTGCCAGCAGCCAACATAACCGATTCGGAAACTATGGCTACACCTTC
TRBV7-9,TRBJ2-7,NA,NA,CASSSLRPGLPYEQYF,TGTGCCAGCAGCTCCCTCCGACCGGGCCTTCCCTACGAGCAGTACTTC
TRBV19,TRBJ2-5,TRBD1,NA,CASSRGTGQETQYF,TGTGCCAGTAGTAGGGGGACAGGCCAAGAGACCCAGTACTTC
TRBV7-6,TRBJ1-1,NA,NA,CASSSREGTEAFF,TGTGCCAGCAGCTCCAGGGAGGGGACTGAAGCTTTCTTT
TRBV6-5,TRBJ1-2,NA,few,CASSYFGGYGYTF,TGTGCCAGCAGTTATTTTGGGGGCTATGGCTACACCTTC
TRBV11-2,TRBJ2-1,NA,NA,CASSLDSYRHSYNEQFF,TGTGCCAGCAGCTTAGATAGCTACAGGCACTCCTACAATGAGCAGTTCTTC
TRBV10-2,TRBJ2-5,NA,NA,CASSESASGRGTQYF,TGCGCCAGCAGTGAGTCAGCGAGTGGGCGGGGGACCCAGTACTTC
TRBV5-4,TRBJ2-5,TRBD2,NA,CASSLRASGQETQYF,TGTGCCAGCAGCTTGAGGGCTAGCGGGCAAGAGACCCAGTACTTC
TRBV7-9,TRBJ1-2,TRBD1,NA,CASSRTGTYGYTF,TGTGCCAGCAGCAGGACAGGGACCTATGGCTACACCTTC